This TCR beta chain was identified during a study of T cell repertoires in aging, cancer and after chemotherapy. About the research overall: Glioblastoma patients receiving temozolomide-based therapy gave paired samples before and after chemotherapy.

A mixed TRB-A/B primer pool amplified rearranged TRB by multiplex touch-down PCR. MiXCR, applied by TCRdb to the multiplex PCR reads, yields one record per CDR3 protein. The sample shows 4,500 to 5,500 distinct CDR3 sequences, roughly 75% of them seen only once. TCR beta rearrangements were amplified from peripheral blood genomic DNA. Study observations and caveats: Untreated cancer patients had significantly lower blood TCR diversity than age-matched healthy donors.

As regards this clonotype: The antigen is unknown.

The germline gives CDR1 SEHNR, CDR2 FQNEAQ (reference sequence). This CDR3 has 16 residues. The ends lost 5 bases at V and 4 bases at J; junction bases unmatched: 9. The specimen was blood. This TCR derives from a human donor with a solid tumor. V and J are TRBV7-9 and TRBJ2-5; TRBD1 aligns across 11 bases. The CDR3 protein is CASSRRIGQGAETQYF. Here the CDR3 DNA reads TGTGCCAGCAGCCGAAGGATCGGACAGGGGGCAGAGACCCAGTACTTC.